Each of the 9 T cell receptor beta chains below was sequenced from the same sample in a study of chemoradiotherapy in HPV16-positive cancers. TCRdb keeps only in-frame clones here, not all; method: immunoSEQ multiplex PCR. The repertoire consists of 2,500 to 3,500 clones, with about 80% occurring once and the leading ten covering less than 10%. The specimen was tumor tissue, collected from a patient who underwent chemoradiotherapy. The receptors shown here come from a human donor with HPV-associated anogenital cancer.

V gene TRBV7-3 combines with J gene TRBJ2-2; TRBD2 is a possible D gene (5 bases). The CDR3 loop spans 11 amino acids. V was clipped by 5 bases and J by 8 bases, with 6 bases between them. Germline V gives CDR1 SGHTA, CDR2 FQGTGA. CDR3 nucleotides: TGTGCCAGCAGCCCGGGAGGGGAGCTGTTTTTT. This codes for CASSPGGELFF.

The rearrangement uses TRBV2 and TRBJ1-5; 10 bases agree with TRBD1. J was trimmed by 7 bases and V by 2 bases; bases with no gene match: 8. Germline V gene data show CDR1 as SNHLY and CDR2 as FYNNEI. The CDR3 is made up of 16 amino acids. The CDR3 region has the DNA TGTGCCAGCAGTGAATGGGACAGGGGAAGCGGACAGCCCCAGCATTTT. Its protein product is CASSEWDRGSGQPQHF.

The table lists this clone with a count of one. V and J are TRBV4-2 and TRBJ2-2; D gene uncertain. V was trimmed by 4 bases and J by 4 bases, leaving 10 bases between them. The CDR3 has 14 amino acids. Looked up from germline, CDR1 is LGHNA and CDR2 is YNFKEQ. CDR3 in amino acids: CASSPAGGTGELFF. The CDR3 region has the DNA TGTGCCAGCAGCCCGGCCGGCGGCACCGGGGAGCTGTTTTTT.

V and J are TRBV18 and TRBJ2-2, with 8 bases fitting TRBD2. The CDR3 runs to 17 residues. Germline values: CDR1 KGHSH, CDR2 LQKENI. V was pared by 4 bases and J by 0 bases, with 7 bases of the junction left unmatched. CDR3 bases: TGTGCCAGCTCACGAACGGGGGGGCCTTCGAACACCGGGGAGCTGTTTTTT. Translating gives CASSRTGGPSNTGELFF.

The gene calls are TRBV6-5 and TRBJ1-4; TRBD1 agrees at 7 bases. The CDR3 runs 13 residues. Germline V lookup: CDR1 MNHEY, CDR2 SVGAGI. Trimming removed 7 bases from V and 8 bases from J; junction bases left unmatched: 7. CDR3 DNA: TGTGCCAGCACCCCCAGGGGGGGGGAAAAACTGTTTTTT. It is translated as CASTPRGGEKLFF.

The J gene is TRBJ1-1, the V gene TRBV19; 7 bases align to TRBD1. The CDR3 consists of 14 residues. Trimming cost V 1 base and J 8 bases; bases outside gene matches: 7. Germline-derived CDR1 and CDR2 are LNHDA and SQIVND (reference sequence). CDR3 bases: TGTGCCAGTAGTATAGGGGACAGCCGGAGGGAAGCTTTCTTT. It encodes CASSIGDSRREAFF.

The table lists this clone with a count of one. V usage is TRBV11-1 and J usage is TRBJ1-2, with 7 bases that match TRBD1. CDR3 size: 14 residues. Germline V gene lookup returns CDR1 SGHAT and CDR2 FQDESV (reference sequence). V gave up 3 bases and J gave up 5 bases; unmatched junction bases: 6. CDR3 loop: CASSFRTGGYGYTF. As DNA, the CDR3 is TGTGCCAGCAGCTTCCGGACAGGAGGGTATGGCTACACCTTC.

This CDR3 is CASSFGLANYGYTF. CDR3 nucleotide sequence: TGTGCCAGCAGCTTTGGACTGGCTAACTATGGCTACACCTTC. The rearrangement joins TRBV7-3 to TRBJ1-2, with unresolved D. From germline, CDR1 is SGHTA and CDR2 FQGTGA. This CDR3 region has 14 residues. Trimming pared 3 bases from V and 0 bases from J, leaving 8 bases between. The variable domain in full, with the rest retrieved from reference TRBV7-3 and TRBJ1-2, is GAGVSQTPSNKVTEKGKYVELRCDPISGHTALYWYRQSLGQGPEFLIYFQGTGAADDSGLPNDRFFAVRPEGSVSTLKIQRTERGDSAVYLCASSFGLANYGYTFGSGTRLTVV.

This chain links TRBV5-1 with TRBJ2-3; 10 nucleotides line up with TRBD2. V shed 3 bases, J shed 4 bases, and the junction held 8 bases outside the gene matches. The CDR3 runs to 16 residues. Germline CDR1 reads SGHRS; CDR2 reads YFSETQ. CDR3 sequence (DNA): TGCGCCAGCAGCTGGCCCCTAGCGGGGGAGGCAGATACGCAGTATTTT. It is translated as CASSWPLAGEADTQYF.